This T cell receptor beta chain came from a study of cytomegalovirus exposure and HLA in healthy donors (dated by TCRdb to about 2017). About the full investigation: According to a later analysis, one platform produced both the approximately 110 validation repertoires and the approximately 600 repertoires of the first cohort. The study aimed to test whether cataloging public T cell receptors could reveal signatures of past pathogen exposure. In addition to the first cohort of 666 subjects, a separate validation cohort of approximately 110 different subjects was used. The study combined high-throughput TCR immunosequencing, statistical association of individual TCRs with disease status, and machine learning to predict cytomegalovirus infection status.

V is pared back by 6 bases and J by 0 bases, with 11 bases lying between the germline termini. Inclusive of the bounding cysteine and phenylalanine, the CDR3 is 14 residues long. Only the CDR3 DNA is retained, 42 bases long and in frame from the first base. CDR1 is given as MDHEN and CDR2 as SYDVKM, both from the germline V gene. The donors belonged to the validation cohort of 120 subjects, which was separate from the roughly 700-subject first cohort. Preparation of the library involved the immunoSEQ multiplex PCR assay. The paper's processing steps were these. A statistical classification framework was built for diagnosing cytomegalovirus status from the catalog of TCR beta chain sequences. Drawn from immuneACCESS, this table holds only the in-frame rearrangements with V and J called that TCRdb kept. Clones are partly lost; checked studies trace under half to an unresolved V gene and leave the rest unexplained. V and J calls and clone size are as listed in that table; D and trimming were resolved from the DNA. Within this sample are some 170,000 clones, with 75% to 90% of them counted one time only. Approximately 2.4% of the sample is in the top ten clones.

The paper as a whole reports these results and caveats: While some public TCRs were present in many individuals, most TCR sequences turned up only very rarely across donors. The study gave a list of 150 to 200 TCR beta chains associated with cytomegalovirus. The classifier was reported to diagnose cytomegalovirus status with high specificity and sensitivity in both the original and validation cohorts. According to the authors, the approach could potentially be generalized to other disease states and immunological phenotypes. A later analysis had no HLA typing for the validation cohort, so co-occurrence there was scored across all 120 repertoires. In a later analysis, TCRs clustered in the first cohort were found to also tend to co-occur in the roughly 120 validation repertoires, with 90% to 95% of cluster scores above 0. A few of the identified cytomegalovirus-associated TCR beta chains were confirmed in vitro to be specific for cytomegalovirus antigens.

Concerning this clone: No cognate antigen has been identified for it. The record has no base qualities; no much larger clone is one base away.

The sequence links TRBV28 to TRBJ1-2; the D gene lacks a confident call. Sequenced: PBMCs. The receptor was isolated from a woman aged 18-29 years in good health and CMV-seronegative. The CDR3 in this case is CASRSTRANYGYTF. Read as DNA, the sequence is TGTGCCAGCAGGTCGACGAGGGCTAACTATGGCTACACCTTC.